This T cell receptor (beta chain) was profiled in a study of vaccination and CD4 T cells after COVID-19. Study in general: The convalescents were made up of six males and four females, two of whom were Hispanic. The post-vaccine samples came a median 72 days after dose two (range 14 to 241).

Oncomine TCR Beta short-read sequencing was applied to DNA from cultured CD4+ T cells. Someone extracted genomic DNA from cultured CD4+ T cells. TCRdb ran MiXCR on the PCR reads and lists one entry per CDR3 protein. This table has about 11,000 distinct CDR3 sequences, 54% appearing once. Comment on this clonotype: The antigen remains unidentified.

Trimming at V came to 10 bases and at J to 0 bases, leaving 10 bases not matched to a gene. The CDR3 is 16 amino acids. Germline V CDR1 and CDR2: MNHNS, SASEGT. As to treatment: roughly ten-day PBMC culture with coronavirus spike peptide pools or control peptides (ViraFEST assay). The rearrangement links TRBV6-1 to TRBJ2-7; 12 bases align to TRBD1. The sequencing sample was made of CD4+ T cells from blood, cultured in vitro. The receptor was isolated from a human donor who had recovered from COVID-19. The chain's CDR3 is CATLRDRGQYSYEQYF. CDR3 sequence (DNA): TGTGCCACCCTCCGGGACAGGGGGCAATACTCCTACGAGCAGTACTTC.